This note documents a single TCR beta chain sequence. This sample was included in a study of blood T cell repertoires in COVID-19. Study-wide context: Whether acute or convalescent, the COVID-19 samples came from the United States, Italy and Spain. From T cells, B-cell-depleted T cells, or PBMCs came the material, which was cDNA or gDNA.

Per the original methods: Reference gene primer amplification gave nucleated cell count estimates. Profiled with immunoSEQ multiplex PCR; TCRdb holds only in-frame clones, not every one. For V, J and clone size, that table is used; D and trimming come from the DNA. The table lists more than 200,000 clones, roughly 80% of them singletons. CDR1 and CDR2 from the germline V gene are ENHRY and SYGVKD. The V gene end was trimmed by 11 bases and the J gene end by 9 bases; junction bases not matched to a gene: 13. The CDR3 has 14 amino acids. This TCR was recovered from a woman between 70 and 85 years old with active or convalescent COVID-19. The source material was peripheral blood. This rearrangement joins TRBV10-3 to TRBJ2-1, with TRBD2 identical over 10 bases. The CDR3 coding sequence is TGTGCCGCCTCCGGGACTAGCGATGGGGTTGAGCAGTTCTTC. Translation gives CAASGTSDGVEQFF.